The text below deals with one TCR beta chain. What it binds is not known. This specimen belongs to a study of CD8+ T cells in alopecia areata. The CDR3 loop spans 15 amino acids. The J segment lost 7 bases and the V segment lost 6 bases, leaving 11 bases of the junction unmatched. Germline V gives CDR1 MNHEY, CDR2 SVGAGI. General observations from the study: Scalp clonality and expanded CD8+ clones among the top 100 showed significant decreases with tofacitinib.

Treatment: oral pan-JAK inhibitor, 5-10 mg twice daily. It was from alopecia areata patients that lesional scalp punch biopsies and peripheral blood were collected. The sequencing template was cDNA reverse transcribed from extracted RNA. Libraries were prepared by immunoSEQ multiplex PCR; TCRdb keeps only in-frame clonotypes and omits some of them. There are under 300,000 clones in the sample; about three fifths occur only once, and 0.75% to 0.95% lies in the top ten. This receptor was obtained from a human donor with alopecia areata. The sample was CD4+ T cells sorted from blood, taken around week 54, from a patient treated with tofacitinib. This chain links TRBV6-5 with TRBJ2-1; 8 bases align to TRBD1. CDR3 protein: CASRDWTGSGNEQFF. The CDR3 DNA reads TGTGCCAGCAGGGACTGGACAGGGAGTGGAAATGAGCAGTTCTTC.